These 17 T cell receptor beta chains were sequenced from one sample in a study of T cell responses to AZD1222 COVID-19 vaccine. Profiling relied on immunoSEQ multiplex PCR, and the TCRdb table lists in-frame clones only, not all of them. The sample contains approximately 100,000 clones, 91% of which appear only once. This sample comprised peripheral blood, obtained on day 0 of AZD1222 vaccination. The origin of the receptors is an adult in good health.

This sequence joins TRBV5-6 and TRBJ1-5; TRBD1 is a possible D gene (5 bases). Per the germline V gene, CDR1 is SGHDT and CDR2 is YYEEEE. V was cut by 0 bases and J by 7 bases, with 8 bases left in between. The CDR3 loop spans 13 amino acids. CDR3 coding DNA: TGTGCCAGCAGCTTGGGGGGGTGGCAGCCCCAGCATTTT. This encodes CASSLGGWQPQHF.

V gene TRBV7-8 combines with J gene TRBJ1-2; no definite D call. Germline V gene sequence: CDR1 SGHVS, CDR2 FQNEAQ. The CDR3 is 14 amino acids. The V and J ends lost 1 base and 0 bases respectively, with 6 bases between them. The CDR3 bases are TGTGCCAGCAGCTTAGAGCAGACTAACTATGGCTACACCTTC. Amino acid sequence: CASSLEQTNYGYTF.

This chain links TRBV7-2 with TRBJ1-6; D is undetermined. This CDR3 has 14 residues. Trimming pared 2 bases from V and 7 bases from J, leaving 9 bases between. Germline assignment: CDR1 SGHTA and CDR2 FQGNSA. The CDR3 region has the DNA TGTGCCAGCAGCTTATTAAGGCGGAATTCACCCCTCCACTTT. Residues: CASSLLRRNSPLHF.

The chain has TRBV7-2 and TRBJ1-2; 7 nucleotides align to TRBD1. Germline lookup yields CDR1 SGHTA and CDR2 FQGNSA. The CDR3 runs 17 residues. V shed 5 bases and J 0 bases; nucleotides not matched to a gene: 12. The CDR3 DNA is TGTGCCAGCAGCCCCAGGGACAGAGGGGGAGCTAACTATGGCTACACCTTC. Encoded protein: CASSPRDRGGANYGYTF.

The chain couples TRBV19 to TRBJ1-1; 7 bases are shared with TRBD1. Losses at the gene ends were 4 bases for V and 2 bases for J; bases not matched to a gene: 10. This CDR3 has 16 residues. The germline V gene has CDR1 LNHDA and CDR2 SQIVND (reference sequence). The CDR3 protein is CASSTRDRTNNTEAFF. The CDR3 coding sequence is TGTGCCAGTAGTACCAGGGACAGAACGAATAACACTGAAGCTTTCTTT.

CDR3 DNA sequence: TGTGCCAGCGCTATCACTAGCGCCTCCTACGAGCAGTACTTC. Its translation is CASAITSASYEQYF. V is TRBV7-2 and J is TRBJ2-7, with 7 bases aligning to TRBD2. Germline-derived CDR1 and CDR2 are SGHTA and FQGNSA. V dropped 8 bases and J dropped 0; count of bases not matched to a gene: 7. The CDR3 length is 14 residues. Complete variable domain (other parts from reference TRBV7-2 and TRBJ2-7): GAGVSQSPSNKVTEKGKDVELRCDPISGHTALYWYRQSLGQGLEFLIYFQGNSAPDKSGLPSDRFSAERTGGSVSTLTIQRTQQEDSAVYLCASAITSASYEQYFGPGTRLTVT.

The V call is TRBV5-4, the J call TRBJ2-7; unclear D gene. Trimming stripped 6 bases from V and 4 bases from J, with 14 bases between. The CDR3 has 13 amino acids. Germline-derived CDR1 and CDR2 are SGHNT and YYREEE (reference sequence). The CDR3 DNA reads TGTGCCAGCACCGGCGGCGTAGCTTACGAGCAGTACTTC. Residues: CASTGGVAYEQYF.

The V call is TRBV28, the J call TRBJ2-7, with TRBD2 as a possible D gene (6 bases). This CDR3 spans 12 amino acids. V was trimmed by 4 bases and J by 8 bases, leaving 12 bases between them. Germline V gene data show CDR1 as MDHEN and CDR2 as SYDVKM. The CDR3 loop reads CASSYQTSKQYF. The CDR3 nucleotides read TGTGCCAGCAGTTATCAAACTAGCAAGCAGTACTTC.

The chain joins TRBV5-8 to TRBJ2-5; tentatively, D is TRBD2 (6 bases). CDR3 size: 15 residues. Germline V gene data show CDR1 as SGHTS and CDR2 as YDEGEE. V was trimmed by 4 bases and J by 4 bases, leaving 17 bases between them. CDR3 sequence (DNA): TGTGCCAGCAGCCCACAGCGGGTAAGAAGAGAGACCCAGTACTTC. Its protein product is CASSPQRVRRETQYF. Full variable domain (missing parts from reference TRBV5-8 and TRBJ2-5): EAGVTQSPTHLIKTRGQQATLRCSPISGHTSVYWYQQALGLGLQFLLWYDEGEERNRGNFPPRFSGRQFPNYSSELNVNALELEDSALYLCASSPQRVRRETQYFGPGTRLLVL.

The rearrangement links TRBV18 to TRBJ2-1; a possible D gene is TRBD1 (5 bases). The germline V and J ends were trimmed by 2 bases and 10 bases, with 12 bases remaining between them. The V gene's germline CDR1 is KGHSH and CDR2 LQKENI. The CDR3 extends over 13 amino acids. The CDR3 loop is CASSPSGLLEQFF. The CDR3 DNA is TGTGCCAGCTCACCATCAGGGCTACTGGAGCAGTTCTTC.

The genes are TRBV5-5 and TRBJ2-5; 9 bases align to TRBD2. Germline V CDR1 and CDR2: SGHKS, YYEKEE (reference sequence). This CDR3 is built from 15 residues. V shed 3 bases, J shed 1 base, and the junction held 4 bases outside the gene matches. CDR3 sequence reads: CASSSGLAFQETQYF. For the CDR3, the DNA is TGTGCCAGCAGCTCGGGACTAGCATTCCAAGAGACCCAGTACTTC.

CDR3 region: CASGTQGQETQYF. The DNA for the CDR3 is TGTGCCAGTGGAACACAGGGCCAAGAGACCCAGTACTTC. The gene calls are TRBV19 and TRBJ2-5; the D gene is possibly TRBD1 (6 bases). Germline-derived CDR1 and CDR2 are LNHDA and SQIVND (reference sequence). Trimming stripped 8 bases from V and 1 base from J, with 11 bases between. This CDR3 comprises 13 residues.

This clone was detected only once. The CDR3 DNA is TGTGCTAGTGGTTTGGCTCCCAATTACGCTTTCTTT. Residues: CASGLAPNYAFF. The chain is built from TRBV12-5 and TRBJ1-1; D not certain. Germline lookup yields CDR1 LGHNT and CDR2 FRNRAP. The V and J ends lost 1 base and 11 bases respectively, with 11 bases between them. This CDR3 has 12 amino acids.

The chain combines TRBV20-1 with TRBJ2-1; no reliable D call. V shed 0 bases and J shed 5 bases, with 2 bases lying between them. This CDR3 has 11 residues. The germline CDR1 and CDR2 sequences are DFQATT and SNEGSKA (reference sequence). The CDR3 sequence: CSAREDNEQFF. Written as DNA, the CDR3 is TGCAGTGCTAGAGAAGACAATGAGCAGTTCTTC.

This sequence joins TRBV11-2 and TRBJ1-3, with 8 nucleotides matching TRBD1. Trimming took 7 bases from V and 4 from J; bases not matched to a gene: 9. Germline assignment: CDR1 SGHAT and CDR2 FQNNGV. The CDR3 consists of 15 residues. The chain's CDR3 is CASNSQGAGGNTIYF. The CDR3 DNA follows: TGTGCCAGCAACTCTCAGGGGGCTGGAGGAAACACCATATATTTT.

As DNA, the CDR3 is TGTGCCAGCAGCTCCGGACAGGGCATTAATTCACCCCTCCACTTT. This codes for CASSSGQGINSPLHF. The chain has TRBV7-6 and TRBJ1-6, with 8 nucleotides matching TRBD1. The CDR3 loop spans 15 amino acids. J was trimmed by 6 bases and V by 4 bases; bases with no gene match: 5. Germline values: CDR1 SGHVS, CDR2 FNYEAQ.

The genes are TRBV27 and TRBJ1-5; 7 bases fit TRBD1. V lost 4 bases to trimming and J lost 3 bases; unmatched junction nucleotides: 3. The CDR3 contains 14 residues. Germline V lookup: CDR1 MNHEY, CDR2 SMNVEV (reference sequence). The CDR3 sequence is CASSWDSHNQPQHF. The CDR3 nucleotides are TGTGCCAGCAGTTGGGACAGCCACAATCAGCCCCAGCATTTT.